Presented here are 22 T cell receptor beta chains from one specimen sequenced in a study of T cells in Graves' hyperthyroidism and ophthalmopathy. Template material for amplifying TCR beta CDR3 regions consisted of RNA transcripts. HTBI primers drove first-round RT-PCR of the TCR CDR3. TCRdb independently ran MiXCR on the multiplex PCR reads; one entry per CDR3 protein. The table has over 500,000 distinct CDR3 sequences, roughly 45% seen once. The sample consisted of peripheral blood or thyroid tissue (not recorded which). The receptor source for this set is an adult woman with Graves' disease, either hyperthyroidism or ophthalmopathy (not recorded which).

The chain is built from TRBV28 and TRBJ2-7, with D unclear. V lost 6 bases to trimming and J lost 0 bases, with 6 bases between them. Germline V gene lookup returns CDR1 MDHEN and CDR2 SYDVKM. The CDR3 has 12 residues. CDR3 region: CASRAASYEQYF. The CDR3 region has the DNA TGTGCCAGCAGGGCGGCCTCCTACGAGCAGTACTTC.

This clonotype was picked up many times. The genes are TRBV7-9 and TRBJ1-2, with D tentatively TRBD1 (6 bases). The CDR3 is 15 amino acids. Germline V gene lookup returns CDR1 SEHNR and CDR2 FQNEAQ (reference sequence). V gave up 5 bases and J gave up 6 bases, with 19 bases separating them. As DNA, the CDR3 is TGTGCCAGCAGCGAGTCGCGAGGACAGAGGGATGGCTACACCTTC. It codes for CASSESRGQRDGYTF.

This clonotype has at least ten counts. The chain joins TRBV5-1 to TRBJ2-7, with 14 bases that match TRBD2. With V trimmed by 1 base and J by 2 bases, 2 bases remained unmatched. This CDR3 region has 16 residues. Germline CDR1 SGHRS, CDR2 YFSETQ. The CDR3 DNA is TGCGCCAGCAGCTTGTTGGGACTAGCGGGAGCCTACGAGCAGTACTTC. Translated, it gives CASSLLGLAGAYEQYF. The full variable domain, in which reference TRBV5-1 and TRBJ2-7 provide the parts outside the CDR3, is KAGVTQTPRYLIKTRGQQVTLSCSPISGHRSVSWYQQTPGQGLQFLFEYFSETQRNKGNFPGRFSGRQFSNSRSEMNVSTLELGDSALYLCASSLLGLAGAYEQYFGPGTRLTVT.

This clonotype appeared a few times. The rearrangement uses TRBV28 and TRBJ2-2; 9 bases fit TRBD1. From germline, CDR1 is MDHEN and CDR2 SYDVKM. The length of the CDR3 is 14 residues. V gave up 6 bases and J gave up 8 bases; unmatched junction bases: 7. The CDR3 bases are TGTGCCAGCAGGCCACAGGGGGCGCCGGGGGAGCTGTTTTTT. Amino acid sequence: CASRPQGAPGELFF.

This clonotype turned up a few times. The chain couples TRBV12-3 or TRBV12-4 to TRBJ2-5; the match to TRBD2 covers 10 bases. The CDR3 spans 14 residues. The ends lost 3 bases at V and 5 bases at J; junction bases unmatched: 3. CDR3 in amino acids: CASSFTSGAETQYF. In DNA, the CDR3 is TGTGCCAGCAGTTTTACTAGCGGGGCGGAGACCCAGTACTTC.

The chain combines TRBV5-1 with TRBJ2-7; 11 nucleotides line up with TRBD1. CDR1 is SGHRS, CDR2 YFSETQ, per germline. The CDR3 runs to 15 residues. V was pared by 3 bases and J by 2 bases, with 4 bases of the junction left unmatched. The chain's CDR3 is CASSSRGQGAYEQYF. The CDR3 DNA sequence: TGCGCCAGCAGCTCGAGGGGACAGGGGGCCTACGAGCAGTACTTC. Variable domain in full (rest from reference TRBV5-1 and TRBJ2-7): KAGVTQTPRYLIKTRGQQVTLSCSPISGHRSVSWYQQTPGQGLQFLFEYFSETQRNKGNFPGRFSGRQFSNSRSEMNVSTLELGDSALYLCASSSRGQGAYEQYFGPGTRLTVT.

The chain carries TRBV2 and TRBJ2-7, with 13 bases aligning to TRBD2. Germline CDR1 reads SNHLY; CDR2 reads FYNNEI. V was pared by 7 bases and J by 7 bases, with 7 bases of the junction left unmatched. The CDR3 is 14 residues long. For the CDR3, the DNA is TGTGCCAGCACCGGACTAGCGGGAGTATCTGAGCAGTACTTC. Its protein is CASTGLAGVSEQYF.

J is TRBJ1-1 and V is TRBV19, with 9 positions matching TRBD1. Germline CDR1 reads LNHDA; CDR2 reads SQIVND (reference sequence). The CDR3 spans 13 residues. Unmatched junction bases numbered 4, after V lost 8 bases and J lost 3 bases. The CDR3 region is CASEDRGYTEAFF. The CDR3 DNA reads as TGTGCCAGTGAGGACAGGGGATACACTGAAGCTTTCTTT.

The chain has TRBV2 and TRBJ1-5; D unresolved. Trimming cost V 4 bases and J 7 bases, with 17 bases left between them. The CDR3 spans 15 residues. Per the germline V gene, CDR1 is SNHLY and CDR2 is FYNNEI. This CDR3 is CASSVSVGSGQPQHF. As DNA, the CDR3 is TGTGCCAGCAGTGTATCAGTCGGGAGCGGACAGCCCCAGCATTTT. The full variable domain, completed using reference TRBV2 and TRBJ1-5, is EPEVTQTPSHQVTQMGQEVILRCVPISNHLYFYWYRQILGQKVEFLVSFYNNEISEKSEIFDDQFSVERPDGSNFTLKIRSTKLEDSAMYFCASSVSVGSGQPQHFGDGTRLSIL.

This clonotype has at least ten counts. The chain employs TRBV12-3 or TRBV12-4 and TRBJ1-2, with D maybe TRBD1 (5 bases). The ends were cut back, 3 bases at V and 4 bases at J, with 9 bases in the middle. This CDR3 comprises 13 residues. CDR3 sequence (DNA): TGTGCCAGCAGTTTGGATCAGGGCTATGGCTACACCTTC. Protein: CASSLDQGYGYTF.

This clonotype was counted ten times or more. The chain has TRBV5-4 and TRBJ1-1; the D is unclear. Germline assignment: CDR1 SGHNT and CDR2 YYREEE (reference sequence). This CDR3 is built from 14 residues. Between the trimmed V and J ends, which lost 1 base and 4 bases, there was a span of 11 bases. In DNA form, the CDR3 reads TGTGCCAGCAGCTTGCTGGGGTATGGCACTGAAGCTTTCTTT. Translated: CASSLLGYGTEAFF.

Comment on this clonotype: This may stem from a read error, because a much larger clone lies one nucleotide away. The CDR3 DNA reads TGTGCCAGCAGCTTTGGCGGGAGCCAAATCTGCGAGCAGTACTTC. Translating gives CASSFGGSQICEQYF. This rearrangement joins TRBV5-5 to TRBJ2-7, with 7 nucleotides matching TRBD2. Germline V gives CDR1 SGHKS, CDR2 YYEKEE (reference sequence). Losses at the gene ends were 2 bases for V and 6 bases for J; bases not matched to a gene: 11. The CDR3 totals 15 residues.

The chain combines TRBV7-2 with TRBJ2-7; no firm D call. The germline V gene encodes CDR1 SGHTA and CDR2 FQGNSA. With 4 bases removed from V and 4 bases from J, the gap between germline ends came to 17 bases. The CDR3 runs 15 residues. In DNA, the CDR3 is TGTGCCAGCAGCTACGCTGGAAATGGTCAGTACGAGCAGTACTTC. This encodes CASSYAGNGQYEQYF.

The chain carries TRBV11-2 and TRBJ2-5, with D unresolved. The CDR3 runs to 9 residues. The germline V gene encodes CDR1 SGHAT and CDR2 FQNNGV. V dropped 3 bases and J dropped 9 bases, with 2 bases sitting between them. The CDR3 spells CASSFAQYF. The CDR3, as DNA: TGTGCCAGCAGCTTTGCCCAGTACTTC.

On this clonotype: The conserved phenylalanine or tryptophan normally closing the CDR3 is absent here, so this likely arose from a read error. This sequence joins TRBV29-1 and TRBJ2-7; D is uncertain. CDR3 length equals 8 residues. In germline, CDR1 is SQVTM, CDR2 ANQGSEA. Trimming pared 2 bases from V and 8 bases from J, leaving 1 base between. The CDR3 DNA sequence: TGCAGCGTTGAACAGCAGTACCTC. It yields the protein CSVEQQYL.

V and J are TRBV7-8 and TRBJ2-7; D remains ambiguous. Germline V gene lookup returns CDR1 SGHVS and CDR2 FQNEAQ. Deletions cut 5 bases from V and 7 bases from J, with 12 bases between. The CDR3 runs to 12 residues. The CDR3 DNA follows: TGTGCCAGCAGCCCCGCCACTTTAGAGCAGTACTTC. Translation: CASSPATLEQYF.

As regards this clonotype: Its ends do not fully match the called genes, so a read error is possible. The chain couples TRBV7-7 to TRBJ2-7; TRBD2 matches 10 bases. The CDR3 is 17 amino acids. CDR1 is SSHAT, CDR2 FNYEAQ, per germline (reference sequence). The DNA of the CDR3 is TGTGCTAGCAGCTTAGGCCTAGCGGGAGCGGCTCTAAACGAGCAGTACTTC. Residues: CASSLGLAGAALNEQYF.

The chain couples TRBV11-1 to TRBJ2-6, with TRBD1 identical over 8 bases. The trim removed 6 bases at V and 1 base at J, leaving 11 bases unmatched. Germline CDR1 SGHAT, CDR2 FQDESV (reference sequence). This CDR3 is built from 18 residues. The CDR3 DNA sequence: TGTGCCAGCAGACTAGGGACAGGCAGGGCATCTGGGGCCAACGTCCTGACTTTC. As protein: CASRLGTGRASGANVLTF.

The chain carries TRBV29-1 and TRBJ1-1, with D unclear. Germline V gene sequence: CDR1 SQVTM, CDR2 ANQGSEA. The CDR3 consists of 11 residues. The V gene lost 6 bases and the J gene lost 0 bases, with 5 bases spanning the gap. CDR3 DNA: TGCAGCGTGATCATGAACACTGAAGCTTTCTTT. Its translation is CSVIMNTEAFF. Combining the CDR3 with reference TRBV29-1 and TRBJ1-1 gives the whole variable domain SAVISQKPSRDICQRGTSLTIQCQVDSQVTMMFWYRQQPGQSLTLIATANQGSEATYESGFVIDKFPISRPNLTFSTLTVSNMSPEDSSIYLCSVIMNTEAFFGQGTRLTVV.

This clonotype was observed a handful of times. V gene TRBV5-4 combines with J gene TRBJ1-4; 7 bases are a match to TRBD1. This CDR3 region has 13 residues. Germline CDR1 and CDR2: SGHNT and YYREEE (reference sequence). With 5 bases clipped from V and 8 bases from J, the junction kept 6 bases outside the gene matches. CDR3 coding DNA: TGTGCCAGCAGTGGACAGGCAGGGGAAAAACTGTTTTTT. Encoded protein: CASSGQAGEKLFF.

This clonotype was detected a few times. The rearrangement links TRBV29-1 to TRBJ2-7; D call uncertain. V gave up 3 bases and J gave up 5 bases, with 5 bases separating them. The CDR3 loop spans 10 amino acids. Germline V gene lookup returns CDR1 SQVTM and CDR2 ANQGSEA. The CDR3 DNA is TGCAGCGTTGATGGAGACGAGCAGTACTTC. This translates into CSVDGDEQYF.

This chain uses TRBV7-4 with TRBJ2-3, with 7 bases fitting TRBD1. With V trimmed by 6 bases and J by 7 bases, 10 bases remained unmatched. Germline V gene data show CDR1 as SGHVT and CDR2 as SQSDAQ. The CDR3 contains 14 residues. The CDR3 spells CASRRDSSSNTQYF. In DNA, the CDR3 is TGTGCCAGCAGGAGGGACAGCAGCTCCAATACGCAGTATTTT.